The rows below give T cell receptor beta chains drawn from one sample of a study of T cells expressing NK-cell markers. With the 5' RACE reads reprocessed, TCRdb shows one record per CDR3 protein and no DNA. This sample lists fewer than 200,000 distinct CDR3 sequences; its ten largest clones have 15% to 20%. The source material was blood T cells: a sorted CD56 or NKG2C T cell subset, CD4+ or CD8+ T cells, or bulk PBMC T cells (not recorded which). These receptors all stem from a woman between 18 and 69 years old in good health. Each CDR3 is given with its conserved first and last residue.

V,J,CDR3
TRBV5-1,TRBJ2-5,CASSLGLATDWGETQYF
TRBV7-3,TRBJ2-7,CASSEDGRTYEQYF
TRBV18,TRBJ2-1,CASSQSSGGYNEQFF
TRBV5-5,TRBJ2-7,CASSLAQLSSYEQYF
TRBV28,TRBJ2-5,CASSSALREETQYF
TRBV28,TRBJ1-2,CASSFQGLGYTF
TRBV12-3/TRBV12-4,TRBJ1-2,CASSFQTVYGYTF
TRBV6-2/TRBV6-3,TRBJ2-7,CASSFPGLASRYEQYF
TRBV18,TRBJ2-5,CASSPGLAGVETQYF
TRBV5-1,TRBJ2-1,CASSPWGSGNNNEQFF
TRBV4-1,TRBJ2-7,CASSQDSSGGLYEQYF
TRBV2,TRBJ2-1,CASIGGRRSEQFF
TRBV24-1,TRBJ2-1,CATSDPGAAYNEQFF
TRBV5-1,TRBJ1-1,CASNTGPQTEAFF
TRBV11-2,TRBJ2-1,CASSLDLAANEQFF
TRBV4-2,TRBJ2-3,CASSQEPSGGHTDTQYF
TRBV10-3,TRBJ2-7,CAISDRGTGTSEQYF
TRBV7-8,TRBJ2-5,CASSPRVEARGTQYF
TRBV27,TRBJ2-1,CASSSGTVNEQFF
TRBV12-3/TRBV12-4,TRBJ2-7,CATQGTGSYEQYF
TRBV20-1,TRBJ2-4,CSAREGVGPLAKNIQYF
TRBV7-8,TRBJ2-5,CASSLYGQLLQETQYF
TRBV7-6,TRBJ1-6,CASSRIPGQNSPLHF
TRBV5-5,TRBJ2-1,CASSRGGQGVYNEQFF
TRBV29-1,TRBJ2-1,CSVAGDSGRANDEQFF
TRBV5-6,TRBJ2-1,CASTVSGTGHYNEQFF
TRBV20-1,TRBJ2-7,CSVKGQGNEQYF
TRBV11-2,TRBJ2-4,CASSPVRADGSQYF
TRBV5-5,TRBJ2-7,CASSLVFQGPSYEQYF
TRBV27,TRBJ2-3,CASSLSGGRNTQYF
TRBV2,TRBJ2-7,CASKGQEYYEQYF
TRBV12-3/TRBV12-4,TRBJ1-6,CASSRTGANSPLHF
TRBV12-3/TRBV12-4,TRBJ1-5,CASSPRAGNNQPQHF
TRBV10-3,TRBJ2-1,CAISENRGNEQFF
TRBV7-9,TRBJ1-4,CASSLGAGSRGEKLFF
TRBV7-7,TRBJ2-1,CASSLNAGRYNEQFF
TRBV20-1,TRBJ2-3,CSARGLGVRDTQYF
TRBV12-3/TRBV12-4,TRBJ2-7,CASSPRSTNTYEQYF
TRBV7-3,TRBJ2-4,CASSLGGISDQVQYF
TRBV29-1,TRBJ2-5,CSVEEGGPGETQYF
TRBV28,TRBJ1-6,CASSSQLTGADSPLHF
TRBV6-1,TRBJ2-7,CASSPSPTETYEQYF
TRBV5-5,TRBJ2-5,CASSSIPGPQETQYF
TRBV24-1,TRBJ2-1,CATSDLGRTGTYNEQFF